This T cell receptor (beta chain) is drawn from a study of sequential checkpoint blockade in melanoma. Overall study: First-line arms were nivolumab then ipilimumab, or the reverse, randomized 1:1. Each arm's sequence ended with maintenance nivolumab.

TCRdb keeps only in-frame clones here, not all; method: immunoSEQ multiplex PCR. The sample gives more than 35,000 clones, about 88% of which show up once; around 12% is in the top ten. The V gene's germline CDR1 is LGHNT and CDR2 FRNRAP. The CDR3 is 14 residues long. The V gene lost 4 bases and the J gene lost 1 base, with 9 bases spanning the gap. As to treatment: randomized to nivolumab then ipilimumab (arm A) or the reverse (arm B). None of the patients previously received DNA-damaging chemotherapy. Live CD3+CD8+ CD19− CD56− cells were sorted from PBMCs. This TCR came from a human donor with melanoma. The chain uses TRBV12-5 and TRBJ2-3; D not certain. Sequenced here: CD8+ T cells sorted from blood (inferred from file names), sampled from a patient given nivolumab and ipilimumab in sequence. DNA for the CDR3: TGTGCTAGTGGTTCTAACTTAGGCACAGATACGCAGTATTTT. Encoded protein: CASGSNLGTDTQYF.